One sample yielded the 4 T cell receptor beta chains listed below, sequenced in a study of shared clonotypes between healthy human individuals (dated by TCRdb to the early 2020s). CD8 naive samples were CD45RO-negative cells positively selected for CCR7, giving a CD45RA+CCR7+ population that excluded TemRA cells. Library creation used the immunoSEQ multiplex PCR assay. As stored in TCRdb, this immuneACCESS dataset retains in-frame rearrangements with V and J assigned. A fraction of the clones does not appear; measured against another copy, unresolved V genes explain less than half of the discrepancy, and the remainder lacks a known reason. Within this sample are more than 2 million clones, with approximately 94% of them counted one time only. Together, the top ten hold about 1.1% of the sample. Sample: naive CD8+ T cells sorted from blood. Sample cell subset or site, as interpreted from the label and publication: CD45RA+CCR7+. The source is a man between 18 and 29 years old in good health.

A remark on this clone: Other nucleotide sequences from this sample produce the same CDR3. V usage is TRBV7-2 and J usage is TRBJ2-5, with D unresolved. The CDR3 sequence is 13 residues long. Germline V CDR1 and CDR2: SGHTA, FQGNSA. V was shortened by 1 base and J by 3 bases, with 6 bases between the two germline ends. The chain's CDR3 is CASSLDREETQYF. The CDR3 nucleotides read TGTGCCAGCAGCTTAGACCGTGAAGAGACCCAGTACTTC.

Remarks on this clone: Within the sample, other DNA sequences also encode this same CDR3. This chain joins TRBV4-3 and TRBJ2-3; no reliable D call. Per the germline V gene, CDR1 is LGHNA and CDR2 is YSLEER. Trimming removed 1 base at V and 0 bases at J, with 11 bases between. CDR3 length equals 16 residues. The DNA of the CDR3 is TGCGCCAGCAGCCAAGGACCTGGCTCTAGCACAGATACGCAGTATTTT. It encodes CASSQGPGSSTDTQYF.

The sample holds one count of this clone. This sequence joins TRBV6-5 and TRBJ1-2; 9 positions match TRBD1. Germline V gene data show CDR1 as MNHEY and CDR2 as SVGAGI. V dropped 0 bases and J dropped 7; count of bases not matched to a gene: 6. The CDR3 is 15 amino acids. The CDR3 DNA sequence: TGTGCCAGCAGTTACTCGGGTGGGACAGGGTCTGGCTACACCTTC. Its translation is CASSYSGGTGSGYTF.

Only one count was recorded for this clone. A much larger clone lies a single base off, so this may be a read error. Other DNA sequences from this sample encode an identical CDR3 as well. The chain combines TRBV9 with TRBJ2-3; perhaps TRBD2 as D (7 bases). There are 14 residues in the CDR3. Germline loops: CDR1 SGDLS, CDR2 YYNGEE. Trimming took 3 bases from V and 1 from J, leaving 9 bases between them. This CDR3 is CASSGGGGTDTQYF. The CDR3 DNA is TGTGCCAGCAGCGGAGGGGGGGGCACAGATACGCAGTATTTT.